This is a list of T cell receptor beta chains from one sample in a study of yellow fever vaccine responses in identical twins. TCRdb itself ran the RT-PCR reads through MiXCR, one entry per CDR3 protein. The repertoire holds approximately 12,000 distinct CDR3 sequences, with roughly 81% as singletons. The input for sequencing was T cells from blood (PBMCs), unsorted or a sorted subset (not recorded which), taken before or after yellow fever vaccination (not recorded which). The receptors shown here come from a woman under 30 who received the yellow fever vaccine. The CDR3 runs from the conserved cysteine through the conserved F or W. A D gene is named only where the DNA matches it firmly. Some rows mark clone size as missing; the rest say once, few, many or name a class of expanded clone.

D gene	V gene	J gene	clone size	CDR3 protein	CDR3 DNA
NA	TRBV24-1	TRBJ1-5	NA	CATSLTANQPQHF	TGTGCCACCAGTTTGACAGCAAATCAGCCCCAGCATTTT
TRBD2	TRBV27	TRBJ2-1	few	CASSWTSGGAGEQFF	TGTGCCAGCAGCTGGACTAGCGGGGGGGCCGGTGAGCAGTTCTTC
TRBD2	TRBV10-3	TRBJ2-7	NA	CAISGRDYSYEQYF	TGTGCCATCAGTGGCCGGGACTACTCCTACGAGCAGTACTTC
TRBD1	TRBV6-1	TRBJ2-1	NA	CASSERDRGYNEQFF	TGTGCCAGCAGTGAAAGGGACAGGGGCTACAATGAGCAGTTCTTC
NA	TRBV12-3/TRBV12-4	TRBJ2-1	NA	CASSLAGDYNEQFF	TGTGCCAGCAGTTTAGCGGGGGACTACAATGAGCAGTTCTTC
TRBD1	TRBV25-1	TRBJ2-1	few	CASSLGGQGVIEQFF	TGTGCCAGCAGTCTGGGGGGACAGGGGGTCATTGAGCAGTTCTTC
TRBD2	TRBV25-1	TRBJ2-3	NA	CASQRGPTDTQYF	TGTGCCTCGCAGCGGGGACCCACAGATACGCAGTATTTT
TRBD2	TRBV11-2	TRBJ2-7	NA	CASSLDSTSGRQYF	TGTGCCAGCAGCTTAGATTCGACTAGCGGGCGCCAGTACTTC
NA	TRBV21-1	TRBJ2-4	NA	CASSKDGGQIAKNIQYF	TGTGCCAGCAGCAAAGACGGTGGACAGATAGCCAAAAACATTCAGTACTTC
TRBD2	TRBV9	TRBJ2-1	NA	CASSGGLVGNEQFF	TGTGCCAGCAGCGGTGGACTAGTCGGCAATGAGCAGTTCTTC
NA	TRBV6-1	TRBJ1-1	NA	CASSPGRKSTEAFF	TGTGCCAGCAGCCCCGGTAGGAAGAGTACTGAAGCTTTCTTT
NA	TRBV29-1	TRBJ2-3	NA	CSVEDNQRSTDTQYF	TGCAGCGTTGAAGATAACCAGCGGAGCACAGATACGCAGTATTTT
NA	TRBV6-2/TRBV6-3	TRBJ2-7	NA	CASSSTGGTAQYF	TGTGCCAGCAGTTCCACGGGGGGCACTGCGCAGTACTTC
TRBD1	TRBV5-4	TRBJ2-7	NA	CASSFQGTGSSYEQYF	TGTGCCAGCAGCTTCCAAGGGACAGGGAGCTCCTACGAGCAGTACTTC
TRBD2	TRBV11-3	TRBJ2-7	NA	CASSLGGGSGTYEQYF	TGTGCCAGCAGCTTAGGGGGCGGTAGCGGGACATACGAGCAGTACTTC
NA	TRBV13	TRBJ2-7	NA	CASSSTTYSYEQYF	TGTGCCAGCAGCTCCACGACCTACTCCTACGAGCAGTACTTC
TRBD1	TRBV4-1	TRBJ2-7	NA	CASSQLMTGDYEQYF	TGCGCCAGCAGCCAATTAATGACAGGGGATTACGAGCAGTACTTC
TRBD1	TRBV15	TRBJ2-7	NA	CATSREGTGVDEQYF	TGTGCCACCAGCAGGGAAGGGACAGGTGTCGACGAGCAGTACTTC
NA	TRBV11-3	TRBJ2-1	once	CASSLAGLGSNEQFF	TGTGCCAGCAGCTTAGCTGGTCTGGGTTCGAATGAGCAGTTCTTC
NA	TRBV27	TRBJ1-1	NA	CASSLVGPPLEAFF	TGTGCCAGCAGTTTAGTAGGGCCTCCCCTGGAAGCTTTCTTT
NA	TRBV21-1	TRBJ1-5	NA	CASSKALEGQSNQPQHF	TGTGCCAGCAGCAAAGCGCTGGAGGGGCAAAGCAATCAGCCCCAGCATTTT
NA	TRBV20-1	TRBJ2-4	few	CSARAGAKNIQYF	TGCAGTGCTAGAGCGGGAGCCAAAAACATTCAGTACTTC
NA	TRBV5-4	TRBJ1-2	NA	CASSAPAGVDGYTF	TGTGCCAGCAGCGCCCCAGCGGGGGTCGATGGCTACACCTTC
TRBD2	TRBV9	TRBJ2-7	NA	CASSLSGNSYEQYF	TGTGCCAGCAGCCTGAGCGGGAATTCCTACGAGCAGTACTTC
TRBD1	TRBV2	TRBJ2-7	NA	CASSRRQGNEYEQYF	TGTGCCAGCAGTCGCCGACAGGGAAACGAGTACGAGCAGTACTTC
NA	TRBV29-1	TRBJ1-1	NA	CSVKSGDSTEAFF	TGCAGCGTTAAGTCTGGGGATAGCACTGAAGCTTTCTTT
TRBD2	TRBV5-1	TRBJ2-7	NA	CASSQPGLATTHSYEQYF	TGCGCCAGCAGCCAACCGGGACTAGCGACAACCCACTCCTACGAGCAGTACTTC
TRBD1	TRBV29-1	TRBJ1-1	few	CSGLQGMNTEAFF	TGCAGCGGGCTACAGGGGATGAACACTGAAGCTTTCTTT
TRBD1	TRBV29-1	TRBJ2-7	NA	CSATGGRKYEQYF	TGCAGCGCCACAGGGGGCAGAAAGTACGAGCAGTACTTC
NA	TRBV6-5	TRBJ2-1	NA	CASSYVDSYNEQFF	TGTGCCAGCAGTTACGTAGATTCCTACAATGAGCAGTTCTTC
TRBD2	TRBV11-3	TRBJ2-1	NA	CASSPLPSGGNEQFF	TGTGCCAGCAGCCCCTTGCCTAGCGGGGGTAATGAGCAGTTCTTC
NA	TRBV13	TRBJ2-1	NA	CASRGYEQFF	TGTGCCAGCAGAGGGTATGAGCAGTTCTTC
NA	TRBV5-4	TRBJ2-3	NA	CASSPWISDTQYF	TGTGCCAGCAGCCCCTGGATCAGTGATACGCAGTATTTT
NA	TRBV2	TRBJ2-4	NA	CASSSLGNIQYF	TGTGCCAGCTCCTCCCTCGGGAACATTCAGTACTTC
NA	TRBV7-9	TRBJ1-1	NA	CASIETVNTEAFF	TGTGCCAGCATCGAGACTGTGAACACTGAAGCTTTCTTT
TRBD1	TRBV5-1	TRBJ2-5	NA	CASSPGQPGETQYF	TGCGCCAGCAGCCCGGGACAGCCAGGAGAGACCCAGTACTTC
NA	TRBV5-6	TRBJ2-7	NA	CASSLRQAYEQYF	TGTGCCAGCAGCTTGAGGCAAGCCTACGAGCAGTACTTC
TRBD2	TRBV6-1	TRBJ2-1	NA	CASSKSGRATEQFF	TGTGCCAGCAGTAAAAGCGGGAGGGCCACTGAGCAGTTCTTC
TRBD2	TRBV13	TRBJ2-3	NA	CASRYAGTSGGATDTQYF	TGTGCCAGCAGATATGCCGGGACTAGCGGGGGGGCGACAGATACGCAGTATTTT
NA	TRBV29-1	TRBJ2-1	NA	CSVLPRSTSSYNEQFF	TGCAGCGTACTGCCACGGTCGACCAGCTCCTACAATGAGCAGTTCTTC
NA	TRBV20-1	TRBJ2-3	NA	CSRGPVGQYF	TGCAGCCGCGGGCCCGTTGGGCAGTATTTT
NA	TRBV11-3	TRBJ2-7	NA	CASSWTGGRSSYEQYF	TGTGCCAGCAGTTGGACCGGCGGACGGAGCTCCTACGAGCAGTACTTC
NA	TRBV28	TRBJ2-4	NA	CASSPKNIQYF	TGTGCCAGCAGTCCGAAAAACATTCAGTACTTC
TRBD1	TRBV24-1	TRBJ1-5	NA	CATSEPGQGNNQPQHF	TGTGCCACCAGTGAACCCGGACAGGGGAACAATCAGCCCCAGCATTTT
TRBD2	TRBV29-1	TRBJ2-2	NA	CSVLLAENTGELFF	TGCAGCGTCTTACTAGCGGAGAACACCGGGGAGCTGTTTTTT
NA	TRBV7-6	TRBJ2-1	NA	CASSLVRSSEQFF	TGTGCTAGCAGCTTAGTCAGATCCTCTGAGCAGTTCTTC
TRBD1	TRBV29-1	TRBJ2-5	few	CSVGQGQETQYF	TGCAGCGTTGGACAGGGGCAAGAGACCCAGTACTTC
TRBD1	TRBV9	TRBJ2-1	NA	CASSPRDRVSNEQFF	TGTGCCAGCAGCCCCCGGGACAGGGTCTCCAATGAGCAGTTCTTC
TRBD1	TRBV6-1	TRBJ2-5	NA	CASSQDRGETQYF	TGTGCCAGCAGCCAGGACAGGGGAGAGACCCAGTACTTC
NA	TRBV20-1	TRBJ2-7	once	CSALVPSPGYSYEQYF	TGCAGTGCTTTGGTTCCCTCCCCAGGGTATTCCTACGAGCAGTACTTC
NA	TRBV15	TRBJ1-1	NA	CATSRRGENTEAFF	TGTGCCACCAGCAGGCGAGGGGAGAACACTGAAGCTTTCTTT
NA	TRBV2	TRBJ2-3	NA	CASRRGSDTQYF	TGTGCCAGCAGACGAGGTTCAGATACGCAGTATTTT
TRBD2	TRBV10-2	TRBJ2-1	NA	CASSGRTSEYNEQFF	TGCGCCAGCAGTGGGCGGACTAGCGAGTACAATGAGCAGTTCTTC
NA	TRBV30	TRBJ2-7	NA	CAWSQGYEQYF	TGTGCCTGGAGTCAGGGCTACGAGCAGTACTTC
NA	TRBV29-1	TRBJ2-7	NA	CSVARTVNFPEQYF	TGCAGCGTTGCGAGGACAGTTAATTTCCCCGAGCAGTACTTC
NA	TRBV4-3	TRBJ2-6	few	CASSQSISGANVLTF	TGCGCCAGCAGCCAGTCCATTTCCGGGGCCAACGTCCTGACTTTC
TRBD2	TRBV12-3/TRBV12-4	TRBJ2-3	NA	CASRLAGVVDTQYF	TGTGCCAGCAGACTAGCGGGAGTGGTAGATACGCAGTATTTT